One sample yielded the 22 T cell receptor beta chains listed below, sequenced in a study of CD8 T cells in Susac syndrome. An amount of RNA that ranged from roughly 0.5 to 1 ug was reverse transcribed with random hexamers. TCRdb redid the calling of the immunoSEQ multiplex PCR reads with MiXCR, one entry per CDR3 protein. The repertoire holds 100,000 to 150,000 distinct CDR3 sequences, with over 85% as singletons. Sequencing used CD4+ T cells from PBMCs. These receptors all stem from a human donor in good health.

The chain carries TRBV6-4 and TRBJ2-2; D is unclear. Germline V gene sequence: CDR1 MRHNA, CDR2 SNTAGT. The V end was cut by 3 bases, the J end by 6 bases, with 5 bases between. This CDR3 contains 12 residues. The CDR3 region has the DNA TGTGCCAGCAGTGAGACGTCCGGGGAGCTGTTTTTT. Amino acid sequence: CASSETSGELFF.

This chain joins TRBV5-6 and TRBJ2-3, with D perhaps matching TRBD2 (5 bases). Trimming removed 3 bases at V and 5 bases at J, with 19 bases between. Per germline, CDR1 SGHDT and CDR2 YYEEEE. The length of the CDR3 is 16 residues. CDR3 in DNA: TGTGCCAGCAGCTACCGGAGAGGGAAAGATGGAGATACGCAGTATTTT. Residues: CASSYRRGKDGDTQYF. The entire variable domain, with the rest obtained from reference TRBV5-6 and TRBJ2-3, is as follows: DAGVTQSPTHLIKTRGQQVTLRCSPKSGHDTVSWYQQALGQGPQFIFQYYEEEERQRGNFPDRFSGHQFPNYSSELNVNALLLGDSALYLCASSYRRGKDGDTQYFGPGTRLTVL.

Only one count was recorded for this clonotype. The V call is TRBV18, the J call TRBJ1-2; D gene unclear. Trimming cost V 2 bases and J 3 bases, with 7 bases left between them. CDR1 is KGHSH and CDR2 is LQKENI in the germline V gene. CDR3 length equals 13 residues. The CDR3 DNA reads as TGTGCCAGCTCACCAGCAGCGCACTATGGCTACACCTTC. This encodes CASSPAAHYGYTF.

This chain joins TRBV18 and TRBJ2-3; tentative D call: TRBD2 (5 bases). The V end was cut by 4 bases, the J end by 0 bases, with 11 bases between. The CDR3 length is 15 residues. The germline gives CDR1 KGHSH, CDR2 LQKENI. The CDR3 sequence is CASSRGQPSTDTQYF. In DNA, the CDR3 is TGTGCCAGCTCACGAGGGCAACCTAGCACAGATACGCAGTATTTT.

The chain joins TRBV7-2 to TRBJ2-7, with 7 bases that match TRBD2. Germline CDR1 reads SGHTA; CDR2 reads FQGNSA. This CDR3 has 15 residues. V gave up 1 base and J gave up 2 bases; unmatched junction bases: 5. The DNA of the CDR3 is TGTGCCAGCAGCTTAGGTCGGGACTATACCTACGAGCAGTACTTC. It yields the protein CASSLGRDYTYEQYF.

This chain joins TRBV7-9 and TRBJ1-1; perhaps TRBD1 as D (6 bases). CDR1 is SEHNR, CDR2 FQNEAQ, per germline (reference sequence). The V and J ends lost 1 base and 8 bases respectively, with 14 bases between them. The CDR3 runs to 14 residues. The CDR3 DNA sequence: TGTGCCAGCAGCTTAGTAAGTCCGGGACAAGAAGCTTTCTTT. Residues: CASSLVSPGQEAFF. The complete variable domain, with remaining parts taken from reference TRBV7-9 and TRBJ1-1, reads DTGVSQNPRHKITKRGQNVTFRCDPISEHNRLYWYRQTLGQGPEFLTYFQNEAQLEKSRLLSDRFSAERPKGSFSTLEIQRTEQGDSAMYLCASSLVSPGQEAFFGQGTRLTVV.

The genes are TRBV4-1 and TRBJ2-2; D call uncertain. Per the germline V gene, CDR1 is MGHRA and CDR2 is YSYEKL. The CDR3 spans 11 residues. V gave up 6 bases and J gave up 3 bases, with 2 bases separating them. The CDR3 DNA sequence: TGCGCCAGCAGACACACCGGGGAGCTGTTTTTT. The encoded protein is CASRHTGELFF.

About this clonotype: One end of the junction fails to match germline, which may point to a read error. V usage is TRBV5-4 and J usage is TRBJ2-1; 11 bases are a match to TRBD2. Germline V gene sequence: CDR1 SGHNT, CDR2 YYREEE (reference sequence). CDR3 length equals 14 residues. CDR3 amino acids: CASSLAGSGRALEF. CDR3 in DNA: TGTGCCAGCAGCTTGGCGGGTAGCGGGAGGGCTCTGGAGTTC.

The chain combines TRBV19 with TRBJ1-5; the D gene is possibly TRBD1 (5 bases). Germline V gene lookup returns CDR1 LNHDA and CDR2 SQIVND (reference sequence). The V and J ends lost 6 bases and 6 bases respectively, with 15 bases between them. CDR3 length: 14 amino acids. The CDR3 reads CASSRQQGGQPQHF. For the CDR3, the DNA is TGTGCCAGTAGCCGTCAGCAGGGAGGTCAGCCCCAGCATTTT.

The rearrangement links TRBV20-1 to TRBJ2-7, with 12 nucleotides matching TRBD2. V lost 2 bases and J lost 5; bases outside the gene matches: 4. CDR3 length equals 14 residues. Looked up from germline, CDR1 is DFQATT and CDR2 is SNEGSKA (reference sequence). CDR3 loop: CSARTSGRSDEQYF. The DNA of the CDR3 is TGCAGTGCTAGAACTAGCGGGAGGAGCGACGAGCAGTACTTC.

CDR3 sequence: CAIRLQGNQPQHF. DNA of the CDR3: TGTGCCATACGACTACAGGGGAATCAGCCCCAGCATTTT. The gene calls are TRBV6-2 or TRBV6-3 and TRBJ1-5; TRBD1 agrees at 7 bases. The CDR3 spans 13 residues. The V segment lost 10 bases and the J segment 4 bases; nucleotides outside the gene matches: 7. CDR1 is MNHEY and CDR2 is SVGEGT in the germline V gene.

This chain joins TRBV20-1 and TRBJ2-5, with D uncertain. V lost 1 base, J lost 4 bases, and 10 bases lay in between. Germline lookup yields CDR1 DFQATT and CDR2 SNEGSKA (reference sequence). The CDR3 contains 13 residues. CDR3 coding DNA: TGCAGTGCTAGAGGGCCAAGCGTAGAGACCCAGTACTTC. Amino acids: CSARGPSVETQYF.

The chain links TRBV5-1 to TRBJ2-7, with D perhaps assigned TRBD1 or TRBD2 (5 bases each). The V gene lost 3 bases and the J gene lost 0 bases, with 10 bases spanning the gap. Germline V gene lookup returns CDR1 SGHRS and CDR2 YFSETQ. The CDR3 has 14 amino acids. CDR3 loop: CASSSRDPSYEQYF. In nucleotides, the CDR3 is TGCGCCAGCAGCTCCCGGGACCCCTCCTACGAGCAGTACTTC. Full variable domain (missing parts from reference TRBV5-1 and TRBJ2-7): KAGVTQTPRYLIKTRGQQVTLSCSPISGHRSVSWYQQTPGQGLQFLFEYFSETQRNKGNFPGRFSGRQFSNSRSEMNVSTLELGDSALYLCASSSRDPSYEQYFGPGTRLTVT.

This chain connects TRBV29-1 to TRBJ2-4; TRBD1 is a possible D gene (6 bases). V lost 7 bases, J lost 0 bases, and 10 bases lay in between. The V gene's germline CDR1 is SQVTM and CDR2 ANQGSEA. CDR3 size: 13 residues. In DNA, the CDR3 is TGCAGCGCTTCCAGGGGAGCCAAAAACATTCAGTACTTC. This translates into CSASRGAKNIQYF. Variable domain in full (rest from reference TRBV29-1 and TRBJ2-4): SAVISQKPSRDICQRGTSLTIQCQVDSQVTMMFWYRQQPGQSLTLIATANQGSEATYESGFVIDKFPISRPNLTFSTLTVSNMSPEDSSIYLCSASRGAKNIQYFGAGTRLSVL.

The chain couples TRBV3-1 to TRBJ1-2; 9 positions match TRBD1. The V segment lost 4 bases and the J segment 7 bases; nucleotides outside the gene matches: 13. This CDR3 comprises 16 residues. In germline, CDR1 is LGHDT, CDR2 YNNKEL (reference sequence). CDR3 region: CASSLHPPETGGGYTF. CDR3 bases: TGTGCCAGCAGCCTTCACCCACCGGAGACAGGGGGTGGCTACACCTTC.

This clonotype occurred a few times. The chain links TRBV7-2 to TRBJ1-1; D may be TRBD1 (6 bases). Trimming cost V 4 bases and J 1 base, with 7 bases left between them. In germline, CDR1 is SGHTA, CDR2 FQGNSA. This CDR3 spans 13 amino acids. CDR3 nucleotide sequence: TGTGCCAGCAGCTGGGGGCGGAACACTGAAGCTTTCTTT. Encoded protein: CASSWGRNTEAFF.

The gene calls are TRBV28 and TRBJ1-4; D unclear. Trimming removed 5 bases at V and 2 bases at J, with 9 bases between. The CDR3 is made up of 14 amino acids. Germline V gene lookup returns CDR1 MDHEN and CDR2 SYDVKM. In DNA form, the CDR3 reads TGTGCCAGCAGTAAGACACCTACTAATGAAAAACTGTTTTTT. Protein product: CASSKTPTNEKLFF.

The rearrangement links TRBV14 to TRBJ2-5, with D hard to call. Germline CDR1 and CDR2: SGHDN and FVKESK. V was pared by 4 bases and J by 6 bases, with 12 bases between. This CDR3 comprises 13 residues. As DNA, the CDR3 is TGTGCCAGCAGCCTCGGGCGGATGAAGACCCAGTACTTC. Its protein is CASSLGRMKTQYF. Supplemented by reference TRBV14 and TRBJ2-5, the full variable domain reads EAGVTQFPSHSVIEKGQTVTLRCDPISGHDNLYWYRRVMGKEIKFLLHFVKESKQDESGMPNNRFLAERTGGTYSTLKVQPAELEDSGVYFCASSLGRMKTQYFGPGTRLLVL.

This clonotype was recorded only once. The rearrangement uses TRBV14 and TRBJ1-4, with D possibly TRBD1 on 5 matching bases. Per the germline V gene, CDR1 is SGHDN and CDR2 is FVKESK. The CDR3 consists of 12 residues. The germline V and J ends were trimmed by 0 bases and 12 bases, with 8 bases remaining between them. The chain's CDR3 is CASSQDSRELFF. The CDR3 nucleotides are TGTGCCAGCAGCCAAGATAGCAGGGAACTGTTTTTT.

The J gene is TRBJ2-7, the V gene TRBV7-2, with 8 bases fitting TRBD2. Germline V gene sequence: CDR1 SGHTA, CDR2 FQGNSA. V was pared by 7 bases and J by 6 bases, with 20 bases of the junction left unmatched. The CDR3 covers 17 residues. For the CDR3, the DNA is TGTGCCAGCACGCCCCGGGGGGGGATGATCGGTTACAGCGAGCAGTACTTC. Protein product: CASTPRGGMIGYSEQYF.

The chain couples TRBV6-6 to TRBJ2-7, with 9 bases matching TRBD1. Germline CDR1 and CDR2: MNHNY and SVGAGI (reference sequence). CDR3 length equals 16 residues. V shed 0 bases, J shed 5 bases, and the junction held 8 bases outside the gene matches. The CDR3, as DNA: TGTGCCAGCAGTTACTCGCCGGGGACAGGGTTAGACGAGCAGTACTTC. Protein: CASSYSPGTGLDEQYF.

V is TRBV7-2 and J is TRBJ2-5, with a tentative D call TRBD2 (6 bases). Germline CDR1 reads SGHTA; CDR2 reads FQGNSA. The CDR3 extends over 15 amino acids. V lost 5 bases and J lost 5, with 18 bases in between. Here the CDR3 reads CASSPQTGRLETQYF. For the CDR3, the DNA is TGTGCCAGCAGCCCTCAGACGGGGAGGTTGGAGACCCAGTACTTC.